This TCR beta chain emerged from a study of T cells after yellow fever vaccination. Study details: SMART-Seq v4 Ultra Low Input handled preparation of low-cell-number fractions.

The TCR cDNA carried a universal primer site and UMIs from 5'RACE template switching. TCRdb ran MiXCR on the 5' RACE reads and lists one entry per CDR3 protein. This table holds approximately 300,000 distinct CDR3 sequences, 8.7% found once. The receptor was derived from a man younger than 30 who received the YFV17D yellow fever vaccine. This sample comprised PBMCs, obtained on the day of the first yellow fever vaccination.

CDR3 residues: CASSERDRGTEAFF. The CDR3, as DNA: TGTGCCAGCAGTGAACGGGACAGGGGCACTGAAGCTTTCTTT. V and J are TRBV6-1 and TRBJ1-1; TRBD1 aligns across 10 bases. This CDR3 has 14 residues. V lost 2 bases, J lost 4 bases, and 1 base stayed unmatched. CDR1 MNHNS and CDR2 SASEGT come from the germline V gene.